These 30 T cell receptor beta chains share one sample of origin, sequenced in a study of cytomegalovirus exposure and HLA in healthy donors. This PCR relied on a set of 60 Vbeta primers and 13 Jbeta primers. Assay: immunoSEQ multiplex PCR; the TCRdb copy retains only in-frame clones and omits some. Of 130,000 to 150,000 clones in the sample, around 78% are singletons; the top ten hold 2% to 3%. Sequencing was carried out using PBMCs. The source is a woman aged 18 to 35 in good health and CMV-seropositive.

V and J are TRBV18 and TRBJ2-2, with a possible D match to TRBD1 (6 bases). CDR1 and CDR2 (germline): KGHSH, LQKENI. CDR3 length equals 15 residues. V lost 4 bases and J 3 bases, leaving 12 bases between the germline ends. CDR3 DNA sequence: TGTGCCAGCTCACTTATAGCAGGGGACACCGGGGAGCTGTTTTTT. Protein sequence: CASSLIAGDTGELFF. The full variable domain, its missing parts supplied by reference TRBV18 and TRBJ2-2, is NAGVMQNPRHLVRRRGQEARLRCSPMKGHSHVYWYRQLPEEGLKFMVYLQKENIIDESGMPKERFSAEFPKEGPSILRIQQVVRGDSAAYFCASSLIAGDTGELFFGEGSRLTVL.

J is TRBJ1-2 and V is TRBV27; 8 bases fit TRBD1. The germline V gene has CDR1 MNHEY and CDR2 SMNVEV (reference sequence). V was clipped by 4 bases and J by 1 base; unmatched bases: 11. The CDR3 runs 17 residues. The CDR3 protein is CASSSSSGQANNYGYTF. CDR3 DNA sequence: TGTGCCAGCAGTTCCTCATCGGGACAGGCAAATAACTATGGCTACACCTTC.

The gene calls are TRBV19 and TRBJ2-7; D uncertain. Germline values: CDR1 LNHDA, CDR2 SQIVND (reference sequence). The CDR3 is 11 amino acids. With 6 bases removed from V and 3 bases from J, the gap between germline ends came to 6 bases. CDR3 DNA: TGTGCCAGTAGCGACTTCTACGAGCAGTACTTC. This encodes CASSDFYEQYF.

V and J are TRBV7-6 and TRBJ1-3; 9 positions agree with TRBD1. The V segment lost 2 bases and the J segment 3 bases; nucleotides outside the gene matches: 2. CDR1 is SGHVS and CDR2 is FNYEAQ in the germline V gene. This CDR3 spans 15 amino acids. CDR3: CASSLNRGLGNTIYF. In nucleotides, the CDR3 is TGTGCCAGCAGCTTAAACAGGGGGCTTGGAAACACCATATATTTT.

The V call is TRBV5-4, the J call TRBJ2-3; 8 bases match TRBD2. This CDR3 comprises 13 residues. The V gene's germline CDR1 is SGHNT and CDR2 YYREEE (reference sequence). V was clipped by 4 bases and J by 7 bases; unmatched bases: 5. CDR3 sequence reads: CASSPGGTYTQYF. CDR3 nucleotide sequence: TGTGCCAGCAGCCCGGGGGGGACCTATACGCAGTATTTT.

The V gene is TRBV13, the J gene TRBJ1-2; no definite D call. CDR3 size: 13 residues. Germline loops: CDR1 PRHDT, CDR2 FYEKMQ (reference sequence). V shed 5 bases and J shed 0 bases, with 7 bases lying between them. CDR3 bases: TGTGCCAGCAGCCAGGTGGCTAACTATGGCTACACCTTC. Translation: CASSQVANYGYTF.

The chain joins TRBV11-2 to TRBJ2-7; 7 bases line up with TRBD2. The J segment lost 2 bases and the V segment lost 5 bases, leaving 18 bases of the junction unmatched. CDR3 length equals 18 residues. CDR1 and CDR2 from the germline V gene are SGHAT and FQNNGV. The CDR3 sequence: CASSHLAGITNITYEQYF. CDR3 DNA sequence: TGTGCCAGCAGCCATTTAGCGGGTATCACGAATATAACCTACGAGCAGTACTTC.

The rearrangement uses TRBV4-3 and TRBJ1-5; D call uncertain. The germline CDR1 and CDR2 sequences are LGHNA and YSLEER. V was clipped by 0 bases and J by 3 bases, with 9 bases between them. This CDR3 contains 15 residues. The CDR3 DNA reads as TGCGCCAGCAGCCAAGATCGAACAGACAATCAGCCCCAGCATTTT. It codes for CASSQDRTDNQPQHF.

There are a few counts of this clone. The rearrangement links TRBV19 to TRBJ2-7; 13 nucleotides match TRBD2. The V and J ends lost 0 bases and 1 base, in that order; junction bases with no gene match: 9. Germline CDR1 is LNHDA and CDR2 is SQIVND (reference sequence). There are 19 residues in the CDR3. CDR3 protein: CASSIDPGLAGLPSYEQYF. The CDR3 DNA is TGTGCCAGTAGTATAGACCCGGGACTAGCGGGGCTACCTTCCTACGAGCAGTACTTC.

The chain carries TRBV28 and TRBJ2-7, with TRBD2 matching over 8 bases. The CDR3 spans 17 residues. V shed 6 bases and J 3 bases; nucleotides not matched to a gene: 16. Per germline, CDR1 MDHEN and CDR2 SYDVKM. The CDR3 spells CASSPPPGLGVNYEQYF. The CDR3, as DNA: TGTGCCAGCAGCCCCCCACCGGGACTAGGTGTCAACTACGAGCAGTACTTC.

The gene calls are TRBV7-6 and TRBJ2-5, with D unresolved. The length of the CDR3 is 12 residues. CDR1 and CDR2 (germline): SGHVS, FNYEAQ. Between the trimmed V and J ends, which lost 5 bases and 5 bases, there was a span of 9 bases. For the CDR3, the DNA is TGTGCCAGCAGCGCGCTATCGGAGACCCAGTACTTC. Translated: CASSALSETQYF.

The genes are TRBV6-1 and TRBJ2-3, with 7 bases aligning to TRBD2. Germline V lookup: CDR1 MNHNS, CDR2 SASEGT. The V segment lost 8 bases and the J segment 12 bases; nucleotides outside the gene matches: 8. CDR3 size: 11 residues. CDR3 protein: CASAGLRIQYF. DNA for the CDR3: TGTGCCAGCGCGGGACTACGAATTCAGTATTTT.

Here the CDR3 reads CASSESPSSGNTIYF. CDR3 coding DNA: TGTGCCAGTTCAGAGTCTCCTAGCTCTGGAAACACCATATATTTT. The chain recombines TRBV2 with TRBJ1-3; D gene ambiguous. The CDR3 contains 15 residues. The germline V and J ends were trimmed by 9 bases and 0 bases, with 15 bases remaining between them. Germline CDR1 reads SNHLY; CDR2 reads FYNNEI.

The chain carries TRBV4-1 and TRBJ1-3; no definite D call. Trimming removed 5 bases from V and 0 bases from J, with 20 bases in between. In germline, CDR1 is MGHRA, CDR2 YSYEKL. The CDR3 has 18 amino acids. CDR3 region: CASSATRSDRSSGNTIYF. DNA of the CDR3: TGCGCCAGCAGCGCCACCCGGTCCGATCGAAGCTCTGGAAACACCATATATTTT.

This rearrangement joins TRBV2 to TRBJ1-5; D might be TRBD1 (6 bases). Germline CDR1 and CDR2: SNHLY and FYNNEI. This CDR3 has 12 amino acids. V shed 6 bases and J shed 6 bases, with 9 bases lying between them. This CDR3 is CASRGAGQPQHF. The CDR3 nucleotides are TGTGCCAGCAGGGGGGCAGGTCAGCCCCAGCATTTT.

As for this clone: At one end the junction does not follow the germline gene, possibly because of a read error. The genes are TRBV4-1 and TRBJ2-3, with 9 bases aligning to TRBD2. Germline-derived CDR1 and CDR2 are MGHRA and YSYEKL. The CDR3 loop spans 17 amino acids. CDR3 sequence reads: CTSSQEGSGGATDTQYF. In nucleotides, the CDR3 is TGCACCAGCAGCCAAGAAGGTAGCGGGGGAGCCACAGATACGCAGTATTTT.

The J gene is TRBJ2-2, the V gene TRBV5-5, with 11 positions matching TRBD1. The CDR3 is 15 residues long. V shed 3 bases and J 6 bases; nucleotides not matched to a gene: 4. CDR1 and CDR2 (germline): SGHKS, YYEKEE (reference sequence). The CDR3 DNA reads TGTGCCAGCAGCTGGGGGACAGGGGGATCCGGGGAGCTGTTTTTT. Its protein product is CASSWGTGGSGELFF.

J is TRBJ1-1 and V is TRBV5-5, with 7 bases matching TRBD1. With V trimmed by 4 bases and J by 0 bases, 6 bases remained unmatched. The V gene's germline CDR1 is SGHKS and CDR2 YYEKEE (reference sequence). There are 15 residues in the CDR3. CDR3 nucleotides: TGTGCCAGCAGCCCAATGACAGGGTTGAACACTGAAGCTTTCTTT. Protein: CASSPMTGLNTEAFF. The entire variable domain, with the rest obtained from reference TRBV5-5 and TRBJ1-1, is as follows: DAGVTQSPTHLIKTRGQQVTLRCSPISGHKSVSWYQQVLGQGPQFIFQYYEKEERGRGNFPDRFSARQFPNYSSELNVNALLLGDSALYLCASSPMTGLNTEAFFGQGTRLTVV.

V is TRBV7-2 and J is TRBJ2-3; possibly TRBD2 for D (6 bases). The V and J ends lost 5 bases and 6 bases respectively, with 24 bases between them. Per germline, CDR1 SGHTA and CDR2 FQGNSA. The CDR3 is 17 amino acids. This CDR3 reads CASSPGDGWGVRDTQYF. CDR3 in DNA: TGTGCCAGCAGCCCGGGAGATGGGTGGGGGGTTCGCGATACGCAGTATTTT.

This clone was recorded once. V usage is TRBV6-4 and J usage is TRBJ1-2; D remains unclear. In germline, CDR1 is MRHNA, CDR2 SNTAGT. V was shortened by 0 bases and J by 5 bases, with 4 bases between the two germline ends. The CDR3 extends over 12 amino acids. Here the CDR3 DNA reads TGTGCCAGCAGTGACTCCATGTATGGCTACACCTTC. It yields the protein CASSDSMYGYTF.

This clone appeared a few times. V and J are TRBV21-1 and TRBJ2-4; TRBD1, the table's D call, lacks a check against the DNA. TRBV21-1 corresponds to a pseudogene. The CDR3 runs to 16 residues. The CDR3 spells CASSQPGQIAKNIQYF. CDR3 sequence (DNA): TGTGCCAGCAGCCAACCGGGACAGATAGCCAAAAACATTCAGTACTTC.

V is TRBV6-5 and J is TRBJ2-1, with TRBD2 as a possible D gene (7 bases). The V end was cut by 2 bases, the J end by 8 bases, with 16 bases between. Germline V gene data show CDR1 as MNHEY and CDR2 as SVGAGI. This CDR3 contains 15 residues. In DNA, the CDR3 is TGTGCCAGCAGTTACAGTGGGGGGGCCCTCGATGAGCAGTTCTTC. Translation gives CASSYSGGALDEQFF.

V usage is TRBV7-9 and J usage is TRBJ2-2; perhaps TRBD1 as D (6 bases). This CDR3 contains 15 residues. V was clipped by 2 bases and J by 6 bases, with 13 bases between them. Germline assignment: CDR1 SEHNR and CDR2 FQNEAQ (reference sequence). The CDR3 is CASSLTRGKAGELFF. The CDR3 nucleotides read TGTGCCAGCAGCTTAACGAGGGGGAAGGCCGGGGAGCTGTTTTTT.

The J gene is TRBJ2-5, the V gene TRBV30; possibly TRBD2 for D (6 bases). Germline loops: CDR1 GTSNPN, CDR2 SVGIG (reference sequence). The CDR3 spans 14 residues. V lost 8 bases and J 6 bases, leaving 22 bases between the germline ends. The CDR3 loop is CALELRGGFKTQYF. The CDR3 DNA sequence: TGTGCCCTAGAGTTGCGGGGAGGATTTAAGACCCAGTACTTC.

This clone was detected only once. The rearrangement joins TRBV11-2 to TRBJ1-4; TRBD1 agrees at 7 bases. CDR3 length: 15 amino acids. The junction had 5 bases not matched to a gene; V was cut back by 4 bases and J by 3 bases. The germline gives CDR1 SGHAT, CDR2 FQNNGV. CDR3 region: CASSSSRGPNEKLFF. In DNA, the CDR3 is TGTGCCAGCAGCTCGTCGAGGGGGCCTAATGAAAAACTGTTTTTT.

V usage is TRBV28 and J usage is TRBJ2-3; TRBD2 might be the D (6 bases). Germline V gives CDR1 MDHEN, CDR2 SYDVKM. V lost 10 bases and J lost 5, with 16 bases in between. The CDR3 has 13 residues. CDR3 DNA: TGTGCCACCTGGGACTTCGGTCTAGATACGCAGTATTTT. It is translated as CATWDFGLDTQYF.

The gene calls are TRBV19 and TRBJ2-1; 10 bases fit TRBD1. Looked up from germline, CDR1 is LNHDA and CDR2 is SQIVND (reference sequence). J lost 8 bases, V lost 5 bases, and 6 bases had no gene match. The CDR3 length is 14 residues. The CDR3 nucleotides read TGTGCCAGTAGTCGGGACAGGGGTTTCGATGAGCAGTTCTTC. The encoded protein is CASSRDRGFDEQFF.

The chain recombines TRBV6-1 with TRBJ1-1; D is ambiguous. V lost 6 bases and J lost 11, with 13 bases in between. This CDR3 has 11 residues. The germline V gene encodes CDR1 MNHNS and CDR2 SASEGT. The CDR3 protein is CASSEGLGAFF. CDR3 in DNA: TGTGCCAGCAGCGAGGGTCTCGGCGCTTTCTTT.

The chain combines TRBV28 with TRBJ2-7; 7 positions agree with TRBD1. This CDR3 comprises 14 residues. Trimming removed 6 bases from V and 2 bases from J; junction bases left unmatched: 7. Germline V gene data show CDR1 as MDHEN and CDR2 as SYDVKM. The CDR3 nucleotides read TGTGCCAGCAGAGGGAGACAGGGACCCTACGAGCAGTACTTC. This codes for CASRGRQGPYEQYF.

J is TRBJ2-1 and V is TRBV11-2; 7 bases are shared with TRBD1. In germline, CDR1 is SGHAT, CDR2 FQNNGV. V was clipped by 5 bases and J by 4 bases; unmatched bases: 14. This CDR3 comprises 17 residues. The CDR3 reads CASSLPTTGPVYNEQFF. CDR3 nucleotide sequence: TGTGCCAGCAGCCTACCAACGACAGGGCCCGTATACAATGAGCAGTTCTTC.